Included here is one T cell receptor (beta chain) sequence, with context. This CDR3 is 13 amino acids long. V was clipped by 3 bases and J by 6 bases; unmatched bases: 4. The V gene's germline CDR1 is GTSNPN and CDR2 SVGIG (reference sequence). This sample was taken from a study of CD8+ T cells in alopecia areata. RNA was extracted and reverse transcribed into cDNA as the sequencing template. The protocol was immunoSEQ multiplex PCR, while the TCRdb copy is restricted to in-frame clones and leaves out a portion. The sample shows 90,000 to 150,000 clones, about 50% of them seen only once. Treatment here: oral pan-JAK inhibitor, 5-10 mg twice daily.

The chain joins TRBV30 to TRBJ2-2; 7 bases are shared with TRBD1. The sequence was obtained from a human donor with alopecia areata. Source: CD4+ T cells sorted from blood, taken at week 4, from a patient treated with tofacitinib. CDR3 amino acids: CAWRTGSPGELFF. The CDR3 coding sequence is TGTGCCTGGAGGACAGGGAGTCCCGGGGAGCTGTTTTTT.